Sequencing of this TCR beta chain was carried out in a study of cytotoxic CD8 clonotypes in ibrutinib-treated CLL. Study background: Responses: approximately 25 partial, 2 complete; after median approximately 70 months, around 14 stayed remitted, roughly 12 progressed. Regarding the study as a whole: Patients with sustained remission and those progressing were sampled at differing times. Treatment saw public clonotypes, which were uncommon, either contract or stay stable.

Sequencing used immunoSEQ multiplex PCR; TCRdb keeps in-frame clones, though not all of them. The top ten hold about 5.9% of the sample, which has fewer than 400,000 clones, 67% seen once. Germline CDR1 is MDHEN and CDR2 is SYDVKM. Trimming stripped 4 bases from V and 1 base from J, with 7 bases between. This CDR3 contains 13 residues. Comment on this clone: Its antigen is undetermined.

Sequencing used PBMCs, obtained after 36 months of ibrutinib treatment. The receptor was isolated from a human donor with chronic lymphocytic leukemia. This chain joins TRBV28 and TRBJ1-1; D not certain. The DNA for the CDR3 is TGTGCCAGCAGTTGGGGAAGGAACACTGAAGCTTTCTTT. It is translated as CASSWGRNTEAFF.